These 3 T cell receptor beta chains were all obtained from the same sample, sequenced in a study of molecular identifiers for immune sequencing clone quantification. Each CDR3 protein is one row after TCRdb ran MiXCR on the PCR reads. The sample has 40,000 or so distinct CDR3 sequences; about 19% are singletons. Input material: naive CD8+ T cells from blood, with Jurkat cell RNA spiked in. Subset meaning: FACS-sorted CD8+CD4-CCR7+CD45RA+ naive T cells. Every receptor here comes from a human donor in good health. Some libraries in this study had Jurkat cell RNA spiked in.

In its sample, this clonotype was seen many times. This sequence joins TRBV4-3 and TRBJ2-7; 9 bases line up with TRBD2. V lost 0 bases to trimming and J lost 2 bases; unmatched junction nucleotides: 5. CDR1 and CDR2 (germline): LGHNA, YSLEER. The CDR3 has 16 residues. The CDR3, as DNA: TGCGCCAGCAGCCAAGACCTAGCGGGAAGTGCCTACGAGCAGTACTTC. This gives the protein CASSQDLAGSAYEQYF.

By sample fraction, this clonotype is medium-sized. The chain links TRBV29-1 to TRBJ1-3; tentatively, D is TRBD1 (5 bases). Trimming cost V 3 bases and J 4 bases, with 16 bases left between them. CDR3 length: 15 residues. The germline CDR1 and CDR2 sequences are SQVTM and ANQGSEA. CDR3 sequence: CSVDSGRGGGNTIYF. DNA for the CDR3: TGCAGCGTTGATTCGGGACGAGGAGGAGGAAACACCATATATTTT.

This clonotype has ten or more counts. The gene calls are TRBV7-6 and TRBJ2-3; 10 bases match TRBD1. Trimming removed 5 bases from V and 5 bases from J; junction bases left unmatched: 4. Germline-derived CDR1 and CDR2 are SGHVS and FNYEAQ. There are 14 residues in the CDR3. In DNA, the CDR3 is TGTGCCAGCAGCCAAGGGACAGGGGAAGATACGCAGTATTTT. Residues: CASSQGTGEDTQYF.